These T cell receptor beta chains were read from a single sample in a study of cytomegalovirus exposure and HLA in healthy donors. Libraries were prepared by immunoSEQ multiplex PCR; TCRdb keeps only in-frame clonotypes and omits some of them. Among 150,000 or so clones, around 80% were seen once, and the ten largest hold about 6.3%. The sequenced sample consisted of PBMCs. All receptors derive from a male donor in good health and CMV-seropositive. Both conserved end residues are part of each CDR3. Fields, in order: clone size, D gene, CDR3 length, J gene, V gene, CDR3 protein, CDR3 DNA. D genes are given only for firm matches. Rows give clone size only sometimes, using once, few, many, or a class for an expanded clone.

few,-,14,TRBJ2-7,TRBV6-5,CASSTAGKGYEQYF,TGTGCCAGCAGCACGGCGGGAAAAGGGTACGAGCAGTACTTC
-,TRBD1,14,TRBJ1-4,TRBV7-9,CASSWDRVNEKLFF,TGTGCCAGCAGTTGGGACAGAGTTAATGAAAAACTGTTTTTT
few,-,15,TRBJ2-1,TRBV13,CASSGERAPANEQFF,TGTGCCAGCAGCGGGGAGCGGGCCCCGGCGAATGAGCAGTTCTTC
-,-,16,TRBJ1-6,TRBV5-1,CASASGGGVDNSPLHF,TGCGCCAGCGCATCGGGGGGGGGCGTCGATAATTCACCCCTCCACTTT
-,-,14,TRBJ2-5,TRBV9,CASSVGRAQETQYF,TGTGCCAGCAGCGTAGGGCGGGCCCAAGAGACCCAGTACTTC
-,TRBD1,15,TRBJ2-7,TRBV30,CAWSTYGTGLNEQYF,TGTGCCTGGAGTACTTACGGGACAGGGCTGAACGAGCAGTACTTC
once,-,17,TRBJ1-2,TRBV23-1,CASSQLFSPTGRHGYTF,TGCGCCAGCAGTCAATTGTTTTCCCCTACAGGGAGACATGGCTACACCTTC
-,-,15,TRBJ1-1,TRBV7-6,CASSFNGQLNTEAFF,TGTGCCAGCAGCTTTAATGGACAGCTGAACACTGAAGCTTTCTTT
-,-,14,TRBJ2-7,TRBV19,CASSMGPATYEQYF,TGTGCCAGTAGTATGGGCCCCGCAACCTACGAGCAGTACTTC
-,TRBD2,15,TRBJ2-1,TRBV6-5,CASRDSGGSYNEQFF,TGTGCCAGCCGAGATAGCGGGGGATCCTACAATGAGCAGTTCTTC
-,-,15,TRBJ1-6,TRBV18,CASSPKQGIQSPLHF,TGTGCCAGCTCACCGAAGCAGGGAATCCAATCACCCCTCCACTTT
few,TRBD2,18,TRBJ2-1,TRBV19,CASSEGSGSLWGYNEQFF,TGTGCCAGTAGTGAGGGTAGCGGGAGTCTTTGGGGATACAATGAGCAGTTCTTC
-,TRBD1,14,TRBJ2-7,TRBV7-6,CASSFGRGFNEQYF,TGTGCCAGCAGCTTTGGCAGGGGGTTCAACGAGCAGTACTTC
few,TRBD1,14,TRBJ1-6,TRBV5-1,CASSTGQHNSPLHF,TGCGCCAGCAGCACGGGACAGCATAATTCACCCCTCCACTTT
-,-,14,TRBJ1-1,TRBV28,CASSLVRDFTEAFF,TGTGCCAGCAGTTTAGTCCGAGACTTTACTGAAGCTTTCTTT
-,-,15,TRBJ2-1,TRBV11-3,CASSTSSVAYNEQFF,TGTGCCAGCAGCACTAGCAGCGTCGCCTACAATGAGCAGTTCTTC
-,-,16,TRBJ1-4,TRBV9,CASSGSSRQGGEKLFF,TGTGCCAGCAGCGGCAGCAGTAGGCAGGGTGGTGAAAAACTGTTTTTT
once,-,11,TRBJ2-3,TRBV6-4,CASRLAEVWYF,TGTGCCAGCAGACTTGCGGAGGTCTGGTATTTT
-,-,13,TRBJ2-7,TRBV6-5,CASRLDRAYEQYF,TGTGCCAGCAGACTGGACAGAGCCTACGAGCAGTACTTC
-,-,18,TRBJ2-7,TRBV4-2,CASSQSWGAREKTYEQYF,TGTGCCAGCAGCCAATCTTGGGGCGCGCGGGAAAAGACCTACGAGCAGTACTTC
once,TRBD2,16,TRBJ2-1,TRBV9,CASSVVGTSEHNEQFF,TGTGCCAGCAGCGTAGTTGGGACTAGCGAGCACAATGAGCAGTTCTTC
-,TRBD2,17,TRBJ2-5,TRBV13,CASSLGSGTRAKETQYF,TGTGCCAGCAGCTTAGGAAGCGGGACTAGGGCCAAAGAGACCCAGTACTTC
-,-,15,TRBJ2-1,TRBV7-2,CASSFDSEPYNEQFF,TGTGCCAGCAGCTTCGATAGCGAACCCTACAATGAGCAGTTCTTC
-,TRBD2,15,TRBJ2-1,TRBV2,CASSARLALYNEQFF,TGTGCCAGCAGCGCCCGACTAGCGTTGTACAATGAGCAGTTCTTC
-,TRBD2,15,TRBJ2-7,TRBV7-8,CASSLGTSGSNEQYF,TGTGCCAGCAGCTTAGGAACTAGCGGGAGCAACGAGCAGTACTTC
-,TRBD1,14,TRBJ1-6,TRBV27,CASNARQGGSPLHF,TGTGCCAGCAACGCCCGACAGGGGGGTTCACCCCTCCACTTT
-,TRBD1,18,TRBJ1-2,TRBV19,CASSSETSPGQSNYGYTF,TGTGCCAGTAGTTCCGAAACTTCCCCGGGACAGAGTAACTATGGCTACACCTTC
-,TRBD1,13,TRBJ2-1,TRBV7-7,CASRDPQGDEQFF,TGTGCTAGCAGAGACCCGCAGGGGGATGAGCAGTTCTTC
-,-,14,TRBJ2-7,TRBV6-1,CASSEGDTSYEQYF,TGTGCCAGCAGTGAAGGGGACACTTCCTACGAGCAGTACTTC
-,-,11,TRBJ2-1,TRBV5-1,CASSLSEEQFF,TGCGCCAGCAGCTTGAGCGAGGAGCAGTTCTTC
-,-,15,TRBJ1-2,TRBV11-2,CASSPTTGRGYGYTF,TGTGCCAGCAGCCCGACAACAGGCCGAGGCTATGGCTACACCTTC